Following are 15 T cell receptor beta chains from one sample sequenced in a study of identical twins (dated by TCRdb to 2016 to 2017). Libraries were built with 5' RACE. For sequencing, an Illumina HiSeq 2000 was employed. TCRdb took the public reads, trimmed them with fastp at Q25, ran MiXCR for clone calling and kept in-frame beta chains. All rows with the same CDR3 protein become a single entry with the most common DNA and genes. Counted in this sample were 510,000 or so distinct CDR3 sequences; approximately 16% of them appeared once. About 0.47% of the sample belongs to the ten largest clones. These data are also associated with another study on yellow fever vaccine responses in identical twins.

The specimen was CD4+ T cells sorted from blood. Receptors were obtained from a woman under 30 in good health.

This clonotype has a count of ten or more. The chain has TRBV3-1 and TRBJ2-4, with 7 bases matching TRBD1. The CDR3 totals 16 residues. Unmatched junction bases numbered 10, after V lost 8 bases and J lost 0 bases. Germline V gene sequence: CDR1 LGHDT, CDR2 YNNKEL (reference sequence). The CDR3 bases are TGTGCCAGCTCCCCAGGGACAGCTCTAGCCAAAAACATTCAGTACTTC. Its protein product is CASSPGTALAKNIQYF.

CDR3 protein: CASSTPTVYPHGYTF. CDR3 sequence (DNA): TGTGCCAGCAGTACCCCCACCGTGTACCCCCATGGCTACACCTTC. The chain links TRBV12-3 or TRBV12-4 to TRBJ1-2; D ambiguous. This CDR3 is 15 amino acids long. V gave up 5 bases and J gave up 6 bases, with 19 bases separating them.

The genes are TRBV6-4 and TRBJ2-4; D not resolved. V lost 6 bases and J 0 bases, leaving 15 bases between the germline ends. The germline gives CDR1 MRHNA, CDR2 SNTAGT. The CDR3 length is 16 residues. CDR3 DNA sequence: TGTGCCAGCAGGGACCAGTCTCACATAGCCAAAAACATTCAGTACTTC. This encodes CASRDQSHIAKNIQYF.

This clonotype has a handful of counts. The chain couples TRBV11-2 to TRBJ1-3; TRBD1 agrees at 7 bases. CDR3 length equals 15 residues. Germline V gene data show CDR1 as SGHAT and CDR2 as FQNNGV. The junction had 4 bases not matched to a gene; V was cut back by 1 base and J by 4 bases. The CDR3 DNA is TGTGCCAGCAGCTTAGTGGGACAGCGCGGAAACACCATATATTTT. Translating gives CASSLVGQRGNTIYF.

This chain links TRBV10-3 with TRBJ2-2; D is undetermined. The CDR3 is 16 amino acids. Germline CDR1 is ENHRY and CDR2 is SYGVKD. V gave up 8 bases and J gave up 2 bases, with 18 bases separating them. CDR3 bases: TGTGCCATCCACTCAGGATCTATAATTAACACCGGGGAGCTGTTTTTT. The encoded protein is CAIHSGSIINTGELFF.

This chain joins TRBV11-2 and TRBJ1-2; D gene unclear. The germline V gene encodes CDR1 SGHAT and CDR2 FQNNGV. V was clipped by 2 bases and J by 5 bases, with 12 bases between them. The CDR3 runs to 14 residues. The CDR3 reads CASSLSSVVYGYTF. The CDR3 nucleotides read TGTGCCAGCAGCTTAAGTTCGGTCGTGTATGGCTACACCTTC.

This clonotype has a handful of counts. The chain uses TRBV5-1 and TRBJ1-6; D is unclear. From germline, CDR1 is SGHRS and CDR2 YFSETQ. The CDR3 has 13 residues. Trimming removed 1 base from V and 7 bases from J, with 6 bases in between. CDR3 sequence: CASSLTTNSPLHF. The DNA of the CDR3 is TGCGCCAGCAGCTTGACAACAAATTCACCCCTCCACTTT.

This clonotype came up a few times. This rearrangement joins TRBV3-1 to TRBJ2-3; 7 bases are a match to TRBD2. V trimming: 8 bases; J trimming: 1 base; junction bases outside the gene matches: 12. Germline assignment: CDR1 LGHDT and CDR2 YNNKEL (reference sequence). The CDR3 has 16 amino acids. The CDR3 sequence is CASSPTRLAGTDTQYF. CDR3 sequence (DNA): TGTGCCAGCTCACCGACCCGACTAGCCGGCACAGATACGCAGTATTTT.

The chain recombines TRBV20-1 with TRBJ1-6; TRBD1 aligns across 8 bases. The trim removed 5 bases at V and 6 bases at J, leaving 6 bases unmatched. The CDR3 extends over 14 amino acids. CDR1 is DFQATT and CDR2 is SNEGSKA in the germline V gene (reference sequence). In DNA, the CDR3 is TGCAGTGCTCGACAGGGGATGGCTAATTCACCCCTCCACTTT. It translates to CSARQGMANSPLHF.

This clonotype was counted between two and nine times. The V call is TRBV3-1, the J call TRBJ2-7; no firm D call. V dropped 4 bases and J dropped 3 bases, with 13 bases sitting between them. The CDR3 has 14 amino acids. Germline V gene sequence: CDR1 LGHDT, CDR2 YNNKEL (reference sequence). CDR3 DNA sequence: TGTGCCAGCAGCCTGAGACCAGACCTCTACGAGCAGTACTTC. Its protein product is CASSLRPDLYEQYF.

The rearrangement links TRBV29-1 to TRBJ1-5, with 7 bases that match TRBD1. J was trimmed by 2 bases and V by 4 bases; bases with no gene match: 2. This CDR3 region has 13 residues. Germline CDR1 and CDR2: SQVTM and ANQGSEA. In DNA, the CDR3 is TGCAGCGTTGCAGGGGGTGGCAATCAGCCCCAGCATTTT. The encoded protein is CSVAGGGNQPQHF.

This clonotype was seen at least ten times. The chain is built from TRBV20-1 and TRBJ2-2, with D maybe TRBD2 (5 bases). The CDR3 runs 15 residues. Germline V gives CDR1 DFQATT, CDR2 SNEGSKA (reference sequence). With 3 bases removed from V and 0 bases from J, the gap between germline ends came to 11 bases. CDR3 protein: CSASFLATNTGELFF. DNA for the CDR3: TGCAGTGCTAGTTTCCTAGCCACGAACACCGGGGAGCTGTTTTTT.

This clonotype has only a few counts. The chain joins TRBV9 to TRBJ2-6; D is perhaps TRBD1 or TRBD2 (6 bases each). CDR1 is SGDLS, CDR2 YYNGEE, per germline. The CDR3 is made up of 18 amino acids. Trimming pared 1 base from V and 0 bases from J, leaving 14 bases between. The CDR3 DNA reads TGTGCCAGCAGCGTACGTTGGGGGGACAACTCTGGGGCCAACGTCCTGACTTTC. Its translation: CASSVRWGDNSGANVLTF.

CDR3 in amino acids: CATSRIGQGPETQYF. The CDR3 DNA is TGTGCCACCAGCAGAATCGGACAGGGTCCTGAGACCCAGTACTTC. This chain connects TRBV15 to TRBJ2-5; 8 positions match TRBD1. The CDR3 is 15 residues long. With 2 bases clipped from V and 5 bases from J, the junction kept 7 bases outside the gene matches. Germline CDR1 and CDR2: LNHNV and YYDKDF (reference sequence).

This sequence joins TRBV3-1 and TRBJ1-5, with 8 nucleotides matching TRBD1. J was trimmed by 5 bases and V by 4 bases; bases with no gene match: 10. Germline V gives CDR1 LGHDT, CDR2 YNNKEL (reference sequence). The CDR3 runs to 16 residues. The CDR3 loop reads CASSRSNGQGHQPQHF. As DNA, the CDR3 is TGTGCCAGCAGCCGATCAAATGGACAGGGTCATCAGCCCCAGCATTTT.